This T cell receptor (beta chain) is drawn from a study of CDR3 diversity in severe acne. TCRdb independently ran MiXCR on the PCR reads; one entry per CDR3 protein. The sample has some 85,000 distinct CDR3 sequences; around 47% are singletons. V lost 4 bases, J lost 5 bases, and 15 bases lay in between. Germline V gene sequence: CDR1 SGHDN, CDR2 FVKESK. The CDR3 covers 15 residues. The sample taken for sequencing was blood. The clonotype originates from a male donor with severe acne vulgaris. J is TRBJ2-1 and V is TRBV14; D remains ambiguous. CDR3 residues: CASSPWAVWNNEQFF. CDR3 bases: TGTGCCAGCAGCCCTTGGGCGGTTTGGAACAATGAGCAGTTCTTC. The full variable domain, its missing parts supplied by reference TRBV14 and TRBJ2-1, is EAGVTQFPSHSVIEKGQTVTLRCDPISGHDNLYWYRRVMGKEIKFLLHFVKESKQDESGMPNNRFLAERTGGTYSTLKVQPAELEDSGVYFCASSPWAVWNNEQFFGPGTRLTVL.